Listed below are T cell receptor beta chains from one sample, sequenced in a study of cytomegalovirus exposure and HLA in healthy donors. The repertoire was sequenced with immunoSEQ multiplex PCR; TCRdb's copy has only in-frame clones and lacks some. The sample includes some 160,000 clones, over 70% of them seen just once. The sample taken for sequencing was PBMCs. These receptors were taken from a man between 40 and 49 years old in good health and CMV-seronegative. The CDR3 runs from the conserved cysteine through the conserved F or W. Only some rows state a clone size, as once, few, many or a class for expanded clones.

17,NA,TRBV13,TRBJ2-3,CASSPETSGALLDTQYF
13,NA,TRBV5-1,TRBJ1-1,CASRTTGFTEAFF
13,NA,TRBV29-1,TRBJ1-2,CSVDGGHLYGYTF
13,NA,TRBV27,TRBJ2-7,CASSFSGGYEQYF
17,NA,TRBV5-4,TRBJ2-3,CASSLAQTSGQTDTRYF
14,NA,TRBV21-1,TRBJ2-7,CASSMTNGSYEQYF
13,NA,TRBV7-3,TRBJ1-1,CASSLQGNTEAFF
15,NA,TRBV5-6,TRBJ2-5,CASSFGGGAGETQYF
15,NA,TRBV6-5,TRBJ2-3,CAGAQRGVSTDTQYF
16,NA,TRBV5-6,TRBJ2-1,CASSPASGRAYNEQFF
15,NA,TRBV18,TRBJ1-2,CASSPQTGQDYGYTF
15,NA,TRBV7-2,TRBJ2-1,CASSLARGFNNEQFF
14,NA,TRBV5-1,TRBJ2-7,CASSLDPGSYEQYF
13,NA,TRBV7-7,TRBJ1-5,CASSPGDNQPQHF
17,NA,TRBV7-9,TRBJ2-1,CASSLAPGQGGFSEQFF
11,NA,TRBV11-2,TRBJ2-3,CASSFKDTQYF
14,NA,TRBV2,TRBJ2-3,CASKRTGAAGTQYF
15,NA,TRBV4-1,TRBJ2-1,CASNPGLVAANEQFF
15,NA,TRBV6-6,TRBJ2-1,CASSYSGLAGEDQFF
15,NA,TRBV7-9,TRBJ1-3,CASSLQGSSGNTIYF
12,few,TRBV28,TRBJ2-3,CASSQQNRGRDF
16,few,TRBV14,TRBJ2-1,CASSQVGTGLLNEQFF